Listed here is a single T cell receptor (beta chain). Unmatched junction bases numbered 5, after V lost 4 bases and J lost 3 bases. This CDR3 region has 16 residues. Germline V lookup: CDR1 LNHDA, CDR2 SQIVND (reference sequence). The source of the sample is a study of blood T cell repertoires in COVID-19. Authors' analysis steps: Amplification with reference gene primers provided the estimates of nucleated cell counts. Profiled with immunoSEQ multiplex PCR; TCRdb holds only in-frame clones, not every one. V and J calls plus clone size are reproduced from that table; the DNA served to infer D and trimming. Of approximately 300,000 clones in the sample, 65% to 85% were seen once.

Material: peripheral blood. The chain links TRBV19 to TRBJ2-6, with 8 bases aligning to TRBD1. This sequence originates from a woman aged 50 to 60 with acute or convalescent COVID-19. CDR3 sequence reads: CASSKAGGGGANVLTF. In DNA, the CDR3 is TGTGCCAGTAGTAAGGCAGGGGGCGGTGGGGCCAACGTCCTGACTTTC.